The 19 T cell receptor beta chains presented below share a single source sample, sequenced in a study of early T cells in non-severe SARS-CoV-2 infection. TCRdb analysed the 5' RACE reads with MiXCR anew, one entry per CDR3 protein. The sample consists of tens of thousands of distinct CDR3 sequences, roughly an eighth of them appearing once. The specimen was whole blood. The receptors shown here come from an adult who was a healthcare worker with PCR-confirmed SARS-CoV-2 infection or an uninfected control (not recorded which).

The sample holds many counts of this clonotype. This chain connects TRBV5-6 to TRBJ2-1; D is possibly TRBD1 (5 bases). CDR1 SGHDT and CDR2 YYEEEE come from the germline V gene. This CDR3 has 15 amino acids. The germline V and J ends were trimmed by 1 base and 8 bases, with 16 bases remaining between them. The CDR3 loop is CASSLLLSGFDEQFF. The CDR3 bases are TGTGCCAGCAGCTTGTTACTGTCAGGGTTTGATGAGCAGTTCTTC.

This clonotype has just a few counts. The chain has TRBV9 and TRBJ2-1; 13 nucleotides align to TRBD2. The J segment lost 14 bases and the V segment lost 4 bases, leaving 6 bases of the junction unmatched. The CDR3 runs 13 residues. Germline CDR1 SGDLS, CDR2 YYNGEE. The chain's CDR3 is CASSPTSGRGEFF. In nucleotides, the CDR3 is TGTGCCAGCAGCCCAACTAGCGGGAGGGGTGAGTTCTTC.

The V and J genes are TRBV12-3 or TRBV12-4 and TRBJ2-2; D may be TRBD2 (6 bases). V was clipped by 6 bases and J by 1 base, with 6 bases between them. The CDR3 extends over 13 amino acids. In DNA, the CDR3 is TGTGCCAGCAGGGAGGGGAACACCGGGGAGCTGTTTTTT. Translated: CASREGNTGELFF.

The rearrangement links TRBV6-6 to TRBJ1-2; D is possibly TRBD1 (6 bases). V lost 2 bases and J 8 bases, leaving 12 bases between the germline ends. Germline CDR1 reads MNHNY; CDR2 reads SVGAGI (reference sequence). The CDR3 runs to 13 residues. CDR3 loop: CASSYGGQRGYTF. Written as DNA, the CDR3 is TGTGCCAGCAGTTACGGCGGACAGAGGGGCTACACCTTC.

The chain links TRBV14 to TRBJ2-1; TRBD2 matches at 11 bases. The CDR3 sequence is 16 residues long. With 3 bases clipped from V and 2 bases from J, the junction kept 3 bases outside the gene matches. Germline V lookup: CDR1 SGHDN, CDR2 FVKESK. CDR3 loop: CASSQLAGGPYNEQFF. The CDR3 region has the DNA TGTGCCAGCAGCCAGTTAGCGGGAGGGCCCTACAATGAGCAGTTCTTC.

In this sample, this clonotype turned up a few times. This chain connects TRBV12-3 or TRBV12-4 to TRBJ2-3; TRBD1 is a possible D gene (5 bases). CDR3 length equals 12 residues. Trimming took 3 bases from V and 6 from J, leaving 7 bases between them. CDR3 amino acids: CASSFKGDTQYF. CDR3 nucleotide sequence: TGTGCCAGCAGTTTTAAGGGGGATACGCAGTATTTT.

With regard to this clonotype: This may be a read error: a much more frequent sequence differs by one nucleotide. Because it lacks the conserved phenylalanine or tryptophan at the end, this CDR3 is likely a read error. The rearrangement joins TRBV29-1 to TRBJ2-5; possibly TRBD1 for D (5 bases). The CDR3 has 12 amino acids. Trimming removed 4 bases at V and 2 bases at J, with 8 bases between. Germline CDR1 is SQVTM and CDR2 is ANQGSEA. CDR3 sequence: CSVGAGQETQYL. In nucleotides, the CDR3 is TGCAGCGTTGGGGCAGGGCAAGAGACCCAGTACCTC.

The chain recombines TRBV7-9 with TRBJ2-1; 12 nucleotides match TRBD2. The CDR3 is 15 amino acids. The J segment lost 7 bases and the V segment lost 5 bases, leaving 6 bases of the junction unmatched. Germline V gives CDR1 SEHNR, CDR2 FQNEAQ (reference sequence). The CDR3 reads CASSASSGRGNEQFF. The CDR3 nucleotides are TGTGCCAGCAGCGCTTCTAGCGGGAGGGGGAATGAGCAGTTCTTC.

This clonotype was detected only a few times. The CDR3 protein is CASSEEGDIYTDTQYF. The DNA of the CDR3 is TGTGCCAGCAGTGAAGAGGGGGACATATACACAGATACGCAGTATTTT. V and J are TRBV2 and TRBJ2-3, with D possibly being TRBD1 (6 bases). Per the germline V gene, CDR1 is SNHLY and CDR2 is FYNNEI. The CDR3 totals 16 residues. V was trimmed by 1 base and J by 2 bases, leaving 13 bases between them.

This clonotype was detected ten times or more. V usage is TRBV7-9 and J usage is TRBJ2-5; D possibly uses TRBD1 or TRBD2 (5 bases each). V was shortened by 4 bases and J by 3 bases, with 18 bases between the two germline ends. Germline CDR1 reads SEHNR; CDR2 reads FQNEAQ (reference sequence). CDR3 length equals 16 residues. The CDR3 region has the DNA TGTGCCAGCAGCTCAAGAAGGGGAGAAGAAAAAGAGACCCAGTACTTC. Protein sequence: CASSSRRGEEKETQYF.

The chain employs TRBV20-1 and TRBJ2-7; unclear D gene. This CDR3 contains 14 residues. V shed 5 bases and J shed 2 bases, with 16 bases lying between them. CDR1 and CDR2 (germline): DFQATT, SNEGSKA (reference sequence). CDR3 nucleotides: TGCAGTGCTGACCTCCCAGCACGTCCCTACGAGCAGTACTTC. It encodes CSADLPARPYEQYF.

This chain uses TRBV5-1 with TRBJ2-1; 11 bases match TRBD2. V lost 1 base, J lost 6 bases, and 3 bases stayed unmatched. Germline CDR1 and CDR2: SGHRS and YFSETQ. The CDR3 totals 15 residues. In DNA form, the CDR3 reads TGCGCCAGCAGCTTGTACGGACTAGCGGGCAATGAGCAGTTCTTC. Residues: CASSLYGLAGNEQFF. Full variable domain (remainder filled in from reference TRBV5-1 and TRBJ2-1): KAGVTQTPRYLIKTRGQQVTLSCSPISGHRSVSWYQQTPGQGLQFLFEYFSETQRNKGNFPGRFSGRQFSNSRSEMNVSTLELGDSALYLCASSLYGLAGNEQFFGPGTRLTVL.

This clonotype has a handful of counts. This sequence joins TRBV7-9 and TRBJ2-7; no reliable D call. This CDR3 has 12 residues. The germline V gene encodes CDR1 SEHNR and CDR2 FQNEAQ (reference sequence). V was clipped by 1 base and J by 7 bases, with 8 bases between them. The CDR3 DNA reads as TGTGCCAGCAGCTTAGATAGGGTAGAGCAGTACTTC. Amino acids: CASSLDRVEQYF.

V and J are TRBV11-2 and TRBJ2-1; 7 bases align to TRBD1. Germline values: CDR1 SGHAT, CDR2 FQNNGV. Germline trimming cut 6 bases from V and 9 bases from J; bases unmatched to any gene: 14. The CDR3 loop spans 15 amino acids. This CDR3 reads CASRGVGQKSGEQFF. CDR3 bases: TGTGCCAGCAGGGGCGTGGGACAGAAGTCCGGTGAGCAGTTCTTC.

The rearrangement joins TRBV7-2 to TRBJ1-1; perhaps TRBD1 as D (5 bases). CDR1 is SGHTA, CDR2 FQGNSA, per germline. This CDR3 comprises 15 residues. Trimming took off 4 bases at V and 0 bases at J, with 12 bases between the two ends. CDR3 coding DNA: TGTGCCAGCAGCTCGTGGGGCAGCATGAACACTGAAGCTTTCTTT. Translating it yields CASSSWGSMNTEAFF.

Note on this clonotype: A single base is all that separates this from a far larger clone, so a read error is likely. J is TRBJ1-1 and V is TRBV5-1; D not certain. CDR1 and CDR2 (germline): SGHRS, YFSETQ. This CDR3 contains 15 residues. This chain's CDR3 is CSSSLDGPGSTEAFF. In DNA form, the CDR3 reads TGCTCCAGCAGCTTGGACGGCCCTGGGAGCACTGAAGCTTTCTTT.

This clonotype showed up just a few times. The gene calls are TRBV28 and TRBJ2-5; D may be TRBD2 (5 bases). The CDR3 runs to 17 residues. Looked up from germline, CDR1 is MDHEN and CDR2 is SYDVKM. V was clipped by 4 bases and J by 1 base, with 19 bases between them. The CDR3, as DNA: TGTGCCAGCAGTTCCCCTGCCCGGGATCTAAGCCAAGAGACCCAGTACTTC. Translated: CASSSPARDLSQETQYF.

This rearrangement joins TRBV4-2 to TRBJ2-1; D unclear. The CDR3 is 13 amino acids. CDR1 and CDR2 (germline): LGHNA, YNFKEQ. Trimming pared 4 bases from V and 10 bases from J, leaving 14 bases between. CDR3 sequence reads: CASSPHFSAEQFF. The CDR3 coding sequence is TGTGCCAGCAGCCCCCATTTCTCGGCAGAGCAGTTCTTC.

This clonotype has just a few counts. The CDR3 loop is CASSESQGWVETQYF. Here the CDR3 DNA reads TGCGCCAGCAGTGAGTCCCAGGGGTGGGTAGAGACCCAGTACTTC. This chain joins TRBV10-2 and TRBJ2-5; TRBD1 is a possible D gene (6 bases). CDR1 and CDR2 from the germline V gene are WSHSY and SAAADI. Trimming took off 0 bases at V and 4 bases at J, with 12 bases between the two ends. This CDR3 has 15 residues.